These 27 T cell receptor beta chains came from one sample sequenced in a study of T-cell memory formation after mild COVID-19 (dated by TCRdb to about 2021). Receptor libraries were prepared by 5' RACE. Reads for this sample came from an Illumina NovaSeq 6000. In-frame beta chains were kept once TCRdb had trimmed the public reads at Q25 with fastp and called clones with MiXCR. Duplicate CDR3 protein sequences are folded into a single record with the most common DNA and genes. The sample table contains some 150,000 distinct CDR3 sequences; only one count was recorded for 11% to 15% of them. The biggest ten clones account for less than 30% of the sample. Sequencing used PBMCs or a T cell subset sorted from them (not recorded which). These receptors came from an adult woman who had mild COVID-19 (a few samples of this study predate the infection). The sample titles of this study are shuffled in the database, so cell type and time point are left out; the donor was told from shared clones.

This clonotype was counted only a few times. V is TRBV15 and J is TRBJ2-1; no reliable D call. V was shortened by 1 base and J by 9 bases, with 13 bases between the two germline ends. The CDR3 consists of 14 residues. CDR1 is LNHNV, CDR2 YYDKDF, per germline (reference sequence). The CDR3 protein is CATSRARQVTEQFF. CDR3 sequence (DNA): TGTGCCACCAGCAGAGCGAGGCAGGTTACTGAGCAGTTCTTC.

The chain uses TRBV11-2 and TRBJ2-7; D may be TRBD2 (5 bases). The V end lost 1 base, the J end lost 2 bases, and 15 bases lay between the germline ends. The CDR3 totals 16 residues. CDR1 SGHAT and CDR2 FQNNGV come from the germline V gene. CDR3 loop: CASSLVTSGPTYEQYF. The CDR3 DNA reads TGTGCCAGCAGCTTAGTAACGAGCGGACCGACCTACGAGCAGTACTTC.

This chain joins TRBV4-3 and TRBJ2-6, with a possible D match to TRBD1 (6 bases). Germline V CDR1 and CDR2: LGHNA, YSLEER. This CDR3 contains 16 residues. Trimming pared 0 bases from V and 0 bases from J, leaving 6 bases between. In nucleotides, the CDR3 is TGCGCCAGCAGCCAAGAGACAGGCTCTGGGGCCAACGTCCTGACTTTC. Its protein is CASSQETGSGANVLTF.

This clonotype was counted between two and nine times. The rearrangement uses TRBV6-5 and TRBJ1-1; TRBD1 matches at 7 bases. The trim removed 2 bases at V and 0 bases at J, leaving 3 bases unmatched. The CDR3 has 15 amino acids. Germline CDR1 MNHEY, CDR2 SVGAGI. This CDR3 is CASSYMGQMNTEAFF. The CDR3 DNA reads TGTGCCAGCAGTTACATGGGACAGATGAACACTGAAGCTTTCTTT.

This chain joins TRBV29-1 and TRBJ2-1; 7 bases are shared with TRBD2. The trim removed 2 bases at V and 0 bases at J, leaving 4 bases unmatched. Germline CDR1 SQVTM, CDR2 ANQGSEA. The CDR3 sequence is 15 residues long. CDR3 nucleotides: TGCAGCGTTGAAAAGGCGGGAGACTCCTACAATGAGCAGTTCTTC. Protein: CSVEKAGDSYNEQFF.

This chain links TRBV6-1 with TRBJ2-1, with 8 nucleotides matching TRBD2. This CDR3 has 16 residues. Germline V gene sequence: CDR1 MNHNS, CDR2 SASEGT. V shed 3 bases, J shed 2 bases, and the junction held 6 bases outside the gene matches. The CDR3 bases are TGTGCCAGCAGTGACCGGACTAGCAGAGCCTACAATGAGCAGTTCTTC. Protein: CASSDRTSRAYNEQFF.

The CDR3 is CASSVGGSGGYEQYF. DNA for the CDR3: TGTGCCAGCAGCGTAGGCGGGTCGGGAGGCTACGAGCAGTACTTC. The V and J genes are TRBV9 and TRBJ2-7; TRBD2 aligns across 7 bases. V dropped 0 bases and J dropped 3; count of bases not matched to a gene: 6. Looked up from germline, CDR1 is SGDLS and CDR2 is YYNGEE. This CDR3 has 15 residues.

V usage is TRBV20-1 and J usage is TRBJ2-7, with TRBD1 identical over 10 bases. The V gene end was trimmed by 3 bases and the J gene end by 4 bases; junction bases not matched to a gene: 9. Germline CDR1 reads DFQATT; CDR2 reads SNEGSKA (reference sequence). CDR3 length: 15 amino acids. Written as DNA, the CDR3 is TGCAGTGCTAGGGGTACCGGGACAGGGGATTACGAGCAGTACTTC. Its translation is CSARGTGTGDYEQYF.

This clonotype has just a few counts. V and J are TRBV15 and TRBJ2-6; possible D gene TRBD1, 6 bases. This CDR3 spans 17 amino acids. Trimming stripped 1 base from V and 0 bases from J, with 10 bases between. Germline lookup yields CDR1 LNHNV and CDR2 YYDKDF (reference sequence). The CDR3 protein is CATSRARDISGANVLTF. In nucleotides, the CDR3 is TGTGCCACCAGCAGAGCCCGGGACATCTCTGGGGCCAACGTCCTGACTTTC. The variable domain in full, completed from reference TRBV15 and TRBJ2-6, reads DAMVIQNPRYQVTQFGKPVTLSCSQTLNHNVMYWYQQKSSQAPKLLFHYYDKDFNNEADTPDNFQSRRPNTSFCFLDIRSPGLGDTAMYLCATSRARDISGANVLTFGAGSRLTVL.

The chain recombines TRBV7-6 with TRBJ2-1; TRBD2 aligns across 13 bases. This CDR3 contains 16 residues. Trimming removed 5 bases from V and 5 bases from J; junction bases left unmatched: 6. Looked up from germline, CDR1 is SGHVS and CDR2 is FNYEAQ. DNA of the CDR3: TGTGCCAGCAGCCCGAGGACTAGCGGGGGACACAATGAGCAGTTCTTC. Its protein product is CASSPRTSGGHNEQFF.

The chain employs TRBV3-1 and TRBJ1-5; D uncertain. Deletions cut 0 bases from V and 5 bases from J, with 11 bases between. CDR3 size: 15 residues. Germline V gives CDR1 LGHDT, CDR2 YNNKEL (reference sequence). The CDR3 reads CASSQDGLGHQPQHF. DNA for the CDR3: TGTGCCAGCAGCCAAGATGGGCTCGGGCATCAGCCCCAGCATTTT.

The sample holds a few counts of this clonotype. The chain recombines TRBV9 with TRBJ2-1; D possibly corresponds to TRBD2 (7 bases). The germline V and J ends were trimmed by 2 bases and 6 bases, with 12 bases remaining between them. This CDR3 has 14 residues. CDR1 and CDR2 (germline): SGDLS, YYNGEE. This CDR3 reads CASSVGGAVNEQFF. DNA of the CDR3: TGTGCCAGCAGCGTTGGGGGGGCGGTCAATGAGCAGTTCTTC.

The V and J genes are TRBV6-5 and TRBJ2-1, with 7 bases that match TRBD1. Per germline, CDR1 MNHEY and CDR2 SVGAGI. The CDR3 totals 12 residues. The V gene end was trimmed by 6 bases and the J gene end by 6 bases; junction bases not matched to a gene: 2. CDR3 bases: TGTGCCAGCAGGACAGGGCGCAATGAGCAGTTCTTC. Its translation is CASRTGRNEQFF.

This clonotype was picked up one time. The chain recombines TRBV15 with TRBJ2-2, with TRBD1 matching 7 bases. Germline CDR1 and CDR2: LNHNV and YYDKDF (reference sequence). This CDR3 is built from 16 residues. V trimming: 5 bases; J trimming: 1 base; junction bases outside the gene matches: 7. The CDR3 sequence: CATSPWTGKNTGELFF. The CDR3, as DNA: TGTGCCACCAGCCCGTGGACAGGAAAGAACACCGGGGAGCTGTTTTTT.

This clonotype occurred a few times. The chain recombines TRBV5-1 with TRBJ2-6, with D unresolved. Trimming stripped 2 bases from V and 0 bases from J, with 3 bases between. CDR1 SGHRS and CDR2 YFSETQ come from the germline V gene. There are 14 residues in the CDR3. DNA for the CDR3: TGCGCCAGCAGCTTCTTCTCTGGGGCCAACGTCCTGACTTTC. This gives the protein CASSFFSGANVLTF. Variable domain in full (rest from reference TRBV5-1 and TRBJ2-6): KAGVTQTPRYLIKTRGQQVTLSCSPISGHRSVSWYQQTPGQGLQFLFEYFSETQRNKGNFPGRFSGRQFSNSRSEMNVSTLELGDSALYLCASSFFSGANVLTFGAGSRLTVL.

V is TRBV20-1 and J is TRBJ1-1; 7 bases map to TRBD1. The CDR3 has 16 amino acids. Germline V gives CDR1 DFQATT, CDR2 SNEGSKA (reference sequence). After removal of 0 bases from V and 6 bases from J, the junction contained 13 bases not matched to a gene. The CDR3 is CSARDVKAGGYAEAFF. For the CDR3, the DNA is TGCAGTGCTAGAGATGTGAAGGCAGGGGGGTATGCTGAAGCTTTCTTT.

The chain links TRBV5-1 to TRBJ1-1, with TRBD1 as a possible D gene (5 bases). The V gene lost 4 bases and the J gene lost 4 bases, with 17 bases spanning the gap. Germline values: CDR1 SGHRS, CDR2 YFSETQ. The CDR3 covers 15 residues. The CDR3 nucleotides are TGCGCCAGCAGCCTCGCGGGGGGGGAACGCACTGAAGCTTTCTTT. Translated: CASSLAGGERTEAFF.

The chain uses TRBV11-2 and TRBJ2-1; 7 nucleotides align to TRBD2. The CDR3 runs to 19 residues. Germline CDR1 is SGHAT and CDR2 is FQNNGV. Losses at the gene ends were 4 bases for V and 9 bases for J; bases not matched to a gene: 24. CDR3 DNA sequence: TGTGCCAGCAGCTATGGGAGGGCTAGCGTTTTCAGCTGGTCTTCTGAGCAGTTCTTC. Residues: CASSYGRASVFSWSSEQFF.

A word on this clonotype: A much more abundant neighbour one base away suggests this may be a read error. This chain connects TRBV2 to TRBJ2-1; 11 bases match TRBD2. Germline CDR1 reads SNHLY; CDR2 reads FYNNEI. The CDR3 extends over 15 amino acids. Trimming took 4 bases from V and 12 from J; bases not matched to a gene: 11. CDR3 bases: TGTGCCAGCAGTGGGATGACTAGCGGGGTACGTGGGCAGTTCTTC. Its translation is CASSGMTSGVRGQFF. The whole variable domain, remainder taken from reference TRBV2 and TRBJ2-1, is EPEVTQTPSHQVTQMGQEVILRCVPISNHLYFYWYRQILGQKVEFLVSFYNNEISEKSEIFDDQFSVERPDGSNFTLKIRSTKLEDSAMYFCASSGMTSGVRGQFFGPGTRLTVL.

This clonotype was seen more than once but under ten times. CDR3 protein: CATSARLVRRGSTDTQYF. DNA for the CDR3: TGTGCCACCAGTGCCCGATTGGTGAGGCGGGGAAGCACAGATACGCAGTATTTT. The chain carries TRBV24-1 and TRBJ2-3, with a possible D match to TRBD2 (6 bases). This CDR3 comprises 18 residues. Germline loops: CDR1 KGHDR, CDR2 SFDVKD. Trimming took off 5 bases at V and 0 bases at J, with 20 bases between the two ends.

This clonotype was recorded a few times. V usage is TRBV4-1 and J usage is TRBJ2-1; 12 bases line up with TRBD2. Germline CDR1 and CDR2: MGHRA and YSYEKL. This CDR3 spans 14 amino acids. The V segment lost 4 bases and the J segment 10 bases; nucleotides outside the gene matches: 5. CDR3 coding DNA: TGCGCCAGCAGCCCTACTAGCGGGGGGAGCGAGCAGTTCTTC. As protein: CASSPTSGGSEQFF.

This clonotype was seen ten or more times. The chain recombines TRBV3-1 with TRBJ2-7, with D perhaps TRBD2 (5 bases). CDR3 size: 13 residues. Trimming shortened V by 4 bases and J by 2 bases, and 9 bases separated the two germline ends. The germline V gene has CDR1 LGHDT and CDR2 YNNKEL (reference sequence). The CDR3 loop reads CASSLGEAYEQYF. In nucleotides, the CDR3 is TGTGCCAGCAGCCTGGGAGAGGCCTACGAGCAGTACTTC.

The chain joins TRBV29-1 to TRBJ2-1; D might be TRBD2 (6 bases). Germline lookup yields CDR1 SQVTM and CDR2 ANQGSEA. Trimming removed 5 bases at V and 4 bases at J, with 15 bases between. This CDR3 has 14 residues. CDR3 loop: CSVRWDFAYNEQFF. In DNA, the CDR3 is TGCAGCGTTAGATGGGACTTTGCGTACAATGAGCAGTTCTTC.

J is TRBJ2-5 and V is TRBV7-9, with a possible D match to TRBD2 (5 bases). The germline CDR1 and CDR2 sequences are SEHNR and FQNEAQ (reference sequence). Between the trimmed V and J ends, which lost 10 bases and 5 bases, there was a span of 20 bases. The CDR3 sequence is 14 residues long. CDR3 protein: CATPRGLLRETQYF. CDR3 DNA: TGTGCCACCCCCCGCGGACTCCTCCGGGAGACCCAGTACTTC.

This clonotype has a handful of counts. The CDR3 coding sequence is TGCAGTGCTCCCCCGGGACAAATTAACTATGGCTACACCTTC. This encodes CSAPPGQINYGYTF. The rearrangement joins TRBV20-1 to TRBJ1-2; possibly TRBD1 for D (6 bases). The germline V gene has CDR1 DFQATT and CDR2 SNEGSKA (reference sequence). Trimming stripped 5 bases from V and 1 base from J, with 14 bases between. There are 14 residues in the CDR3.

The CDR3 loop reads CATSDLEGYNEQFF. CDR3 nucleotide sequence: TGTGCCACCAGTGATTTAGAGGGATACAATGAGCAGTTCTTC. The J gene is TRBJ2-1, the V gene TRBV24-1; maybe TRBD2 (5 bases). The germline CDR1 and CDR2 sequences are KGHDR and SFDVKD. The CDR3 length is 14 residues. Trimming shortened V by 1 base and J by 4 bases, and 7 bases separated the two germline ends.

The V and J genes are TRBV5-4 and TRBJ2-7, with TRBD2 identical over 11 bases. Germline V CDR1 and CDR2: SGHNT, YYREEE (reference sequence). The CDR3 runs 15 residues. The junction had 9 bases not matched to a gene; V was cut back by 4 bases and J by 6 bases. The CDR3 spells CASSPPPGTSGEQYF. CDR3 DNA sequence: TGTGCCAGCAGCCCCCCCCCCGGGACTAGCGGCGAGCAGTACTTC.